This T cell receptor beta chain originates from a study of siplizumab effects on memory and regulatory T cells. Produced via immunoSEQ multiplex PCR; TCRdb's table is partial and in-frame only. The sample contains more than 90,000 clones, around 90% of which appear only once. J was trimmed by 5 bases and V by 11 bases; bases with no gene match: 9. Germline V gene sequence: CDR1 MDHEN, CDR2 SYDVKM. The CDR3 covers 13 residues. The source of this sequence is a human donor in good health. V usage is TRBV28 and J usage is TRBJ2-4; the match to TRBD1 covers 7 bases. The sequencing sample was made of non-Treg CD4+ T cells sorted from blood. The CDR3 DNA follows: TGTGCCGCAGGAAGGGGGCGTGAAAACATTCAGTACTTC. This sequence encodes CAAGRGRENIQYF.